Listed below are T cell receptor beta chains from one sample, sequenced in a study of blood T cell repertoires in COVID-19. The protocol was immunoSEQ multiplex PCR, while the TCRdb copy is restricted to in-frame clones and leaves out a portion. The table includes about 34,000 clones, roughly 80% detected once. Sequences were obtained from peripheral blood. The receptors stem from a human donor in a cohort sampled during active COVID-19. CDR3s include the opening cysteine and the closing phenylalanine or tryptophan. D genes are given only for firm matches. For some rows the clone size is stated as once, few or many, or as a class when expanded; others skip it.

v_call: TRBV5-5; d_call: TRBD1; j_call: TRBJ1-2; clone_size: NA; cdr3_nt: TGTGCCAGCAGCCAGACTAGGACAGGGGGCGCGGATGGCTACACCTTC; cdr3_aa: CASSQTRTGGADGYTF
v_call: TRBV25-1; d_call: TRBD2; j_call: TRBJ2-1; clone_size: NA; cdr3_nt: TGTGCCAGCAGTGAACTAGCGGGTTCTGGAAATGAGCAGTTCTTC; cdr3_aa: CASSELAGSGNEQFF
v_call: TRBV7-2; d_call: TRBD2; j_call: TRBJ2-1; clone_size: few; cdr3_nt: TGTGCCAGCAGCTTAGGTCACGGGAGCGGGGCCTACAATGAGCAGTTCTTC; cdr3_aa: CASSLGHGSGAYNEQFF
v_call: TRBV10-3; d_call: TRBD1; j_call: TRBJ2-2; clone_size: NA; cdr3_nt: TGTGCCATACAGACAGGGGGCGGAACCGGGGAGCTGTTTTTT; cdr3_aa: CAIQTGGGTGELFF
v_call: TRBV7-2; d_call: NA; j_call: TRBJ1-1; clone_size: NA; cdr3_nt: TGTGCCAGCAGCTTGATCGGCACTGAAGCTTTCTTT; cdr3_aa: CASSLIGTEAFF
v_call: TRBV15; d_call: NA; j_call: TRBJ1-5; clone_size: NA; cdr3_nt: TGTGCCACCAGCACATTGCCAGGGGCGGGCAATCAGCCCCAGCATTTT; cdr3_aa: CATSTLPGAGNQPQHF
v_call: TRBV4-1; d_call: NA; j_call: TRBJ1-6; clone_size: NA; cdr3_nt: TGCGCCAGCAGCCTATACAGGGAATATAATTCACCCCTCCACTTT; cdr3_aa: CASSLYREYNSPLHF
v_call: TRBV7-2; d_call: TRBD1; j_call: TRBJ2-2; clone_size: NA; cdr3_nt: TGTGCCAGCAGCCCTACAGGGGGTGGCACCGGGGAGCTGTTTTTT; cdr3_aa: CASSPTGGGTGELFF
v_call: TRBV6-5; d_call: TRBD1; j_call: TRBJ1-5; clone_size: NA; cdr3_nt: TGTGCCAGCAGTCAGGACAGGTTTAGCAATCAGCCCCAGCATTTT; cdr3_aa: CASSQDRFSNQPQHF
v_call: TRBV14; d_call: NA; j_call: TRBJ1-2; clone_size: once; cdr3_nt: TGTGCCAGCAGCCAAGTAACAGGACACTATGGCTACACCTTC; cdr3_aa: CASSQVTGHYGYTF
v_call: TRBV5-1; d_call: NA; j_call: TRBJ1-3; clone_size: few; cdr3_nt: TGCGCCAGCAGCTTAGGGACTGCCTCTGGAAACACCATATATTTT; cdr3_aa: CASSLGTASGNTIYF
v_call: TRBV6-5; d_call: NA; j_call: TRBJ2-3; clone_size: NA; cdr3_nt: TGTGCCAGCCGAAATACGGGAGCTAGCACAGATACGCAGTATTTT; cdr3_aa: CASRNTGASTDTQYF
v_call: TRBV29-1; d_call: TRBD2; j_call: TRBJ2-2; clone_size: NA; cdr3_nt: TGCAGCGTTGGTCCTAGCGGGAGTCGCGGGGAGCTGTTTTTT; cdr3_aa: CSVGPSGSRGELFF
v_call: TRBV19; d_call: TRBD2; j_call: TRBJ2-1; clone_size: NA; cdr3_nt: TGTGCCAGTAGCTCACTAGCGGGGGGTCCCGGCTCCTACAATGAGCAGTTCTTC; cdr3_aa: CASSSLAGGPGSYNEQFF
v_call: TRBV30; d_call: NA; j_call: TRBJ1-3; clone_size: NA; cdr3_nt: TGTGCCTGGAGTTGGTGGGCCCCCGGAAACACCATATATTTT; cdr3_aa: CAWSWWAPGNTIYF
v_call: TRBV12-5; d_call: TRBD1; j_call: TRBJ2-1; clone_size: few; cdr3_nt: TGTGCTAGTGGAGTACAGGGGAGCTCCTACAATGAGCAGTTCTTC; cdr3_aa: CASGVQGSSYNEQFF
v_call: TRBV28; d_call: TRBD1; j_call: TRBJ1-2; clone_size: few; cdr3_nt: TGTGCCAGCAGTCCACCCTCGGGGACAGCCTATGGCTACACCTTC; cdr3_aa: CASSPPSGTAYGYTF
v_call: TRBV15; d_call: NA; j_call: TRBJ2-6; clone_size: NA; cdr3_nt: TGTGCCACCAGCAGAGACAGGGCCCTCTCTGGGGCCAACGTCCTGACTTTC; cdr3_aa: CATSRDRALSGANVLTF
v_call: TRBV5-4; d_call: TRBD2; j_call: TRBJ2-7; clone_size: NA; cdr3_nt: TGTGCCAGCAGCTTGCAGCGGGAGGGCCTCGATAAGCAGTACTTC; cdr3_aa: CASSLQREGLDKQYF
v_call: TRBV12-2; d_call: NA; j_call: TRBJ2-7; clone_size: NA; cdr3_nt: TGTGCAAGTCGCGTACACCCGTATACCTACGAGCAGTACTTC; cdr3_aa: CASRVHPYTYEQYF
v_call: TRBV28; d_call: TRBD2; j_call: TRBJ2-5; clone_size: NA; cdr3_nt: TGTGCCAGCAGTCCGGGACTAGCGGATAATATCCAAGAGACCCAGTACTTC; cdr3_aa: CASSPGLADNIQETQYF
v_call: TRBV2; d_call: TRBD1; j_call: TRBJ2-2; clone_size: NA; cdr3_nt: TGTGCCAGCAGTGAAGCGTGGACAGGCACCGGGGAGCTGTTTTTT; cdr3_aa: CASSEAWTGTGELFF
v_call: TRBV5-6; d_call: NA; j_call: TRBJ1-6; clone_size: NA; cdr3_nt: TGTGCCAGCAGCTCCAGTTATAATTCACCCCTCCACTTT; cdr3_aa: CASSSSYNSPLHF
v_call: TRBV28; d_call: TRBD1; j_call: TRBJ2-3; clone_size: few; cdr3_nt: TGTGCCAGCATACAGGGGGACAGTAGCACAGATACGCAGTATTTT; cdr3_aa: CASIQGDSSTDTQYF
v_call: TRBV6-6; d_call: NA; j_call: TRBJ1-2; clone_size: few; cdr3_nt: TGTGCCAGCAGCCCCGGAGTAATCTATGGCTACACCTTC; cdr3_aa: CASSPGVIYGYTF
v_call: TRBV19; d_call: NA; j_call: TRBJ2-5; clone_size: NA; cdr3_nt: TGTGCCAGTAGGGCCCAAGAGACCCAGTACTTC; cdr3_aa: CASRAQETQYF
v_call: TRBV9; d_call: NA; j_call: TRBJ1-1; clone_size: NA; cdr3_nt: TGTGCCAGCAGCCCAGGCGACAGACCCTTTCACAACACTGAAGCTTTCTTT; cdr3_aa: CASSPGDRPFHNTEAFF
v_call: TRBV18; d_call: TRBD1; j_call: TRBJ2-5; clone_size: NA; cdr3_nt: TGTGCCAGCTCCCCCGGGACAGGGATATCCCAAGAGACCCAGTACTTC; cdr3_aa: CASSPGTGISQETQYF